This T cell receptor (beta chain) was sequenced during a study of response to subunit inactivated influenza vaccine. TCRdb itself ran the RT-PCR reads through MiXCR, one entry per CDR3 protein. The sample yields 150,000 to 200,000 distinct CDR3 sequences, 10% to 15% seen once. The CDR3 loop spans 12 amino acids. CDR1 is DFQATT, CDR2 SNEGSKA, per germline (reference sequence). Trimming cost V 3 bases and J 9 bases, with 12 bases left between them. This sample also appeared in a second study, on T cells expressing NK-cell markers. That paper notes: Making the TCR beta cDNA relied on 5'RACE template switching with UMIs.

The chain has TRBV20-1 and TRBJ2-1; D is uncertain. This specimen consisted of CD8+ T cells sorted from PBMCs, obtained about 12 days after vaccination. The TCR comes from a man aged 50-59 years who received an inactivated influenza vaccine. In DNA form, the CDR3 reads TGCAGTGCTAGGGACGCCATAGCTGAGCAGTTCTTC. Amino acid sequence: CSARDAIAEQFF.